The clone carrying this T cell receptor beta chain has only one observation. Its antigen is not known. Via MiXCR, TCRdb re-called the reads, giving one row per CDR3 protein. The sample gives 570,000 or so distinct CDR3 sequences, approximately 40% of which show up once; around 48% is in the top ten. This specimen comes from a study of T cell repertoires in cytomegalovirus infection. The CDR3 has 13 amino acids. Trimming left V 1 base short and J 0 bases short, with 7 bases between. Germline CDR1 reads DFQATT; CDR2 reads SNEGSKA (reference sequence). This sequence was found in a human donor in good health (CMV status not recorded). Some clones in this sample may be carry-over from other donors' samples. This rearrangement joins TRBV20-1 to TRBJ2-7; D not certain. The sequences come from cultured PBMCs, collected from culture after CMV antigen stimulation. As DNA, the CDR3 is TGCAGTGCTAGAGGATTAAGCTCCTACGAGCAGTACTTC. Residues: CSARGLSSYEQYF.